A selection of T cell receptor beta chains follows, all from one sample in a study of blood T cell repertoires in COVID-19. Assay: immunoSEQ multiplex PCR; the TCRdb copy retains only in-frame clones and omits some. Here the sample spans under 80,000 clones, roughly 92% being singletons. Sample: peripheral blood. The receptor source for this set is a human donor in a cohort sampled during active COVID-19. Each CDR3 is given with its conserved first and last residue. A D gene is named only where the DNA matches it firmly. Expanded clones are given a class, and other clones once, few, many or no size at all.

>TRBV7-3|.|few|13|TRBJ1-5
CASSKGQFEPQHF
TGTGCCAGCAGCAAAGGACAGTTCGAGCCCCAGCATTTT
>TRBV4-1|.|.|16|TRBJ2-7
CASSQEPRGGPYEQYF
TGCGCCAGCAGCCAAGAACCCCGCGGGGGCCCCTACGAGCAGTACTTC
>TRBV19|.|.|13|TRBJ2-1
CASSTRLVPEQFF
TGTGCCAGTAGTACCAGACTAGTGCCTGAGCAGTTCTTC
>TRBV19|.|few|15|TRBJ1-3
CASNREGDGGNTIYF
TGTGCCAGTAATCGGGAGGGGGACGGAGGAAACACCATATATTTT
>TRBV21-1|.|.|17|TRBJ1-1
CASSKGALASQRNEAFF
TGTGCCAGCAGCAAAGGAGCCCTCGCTTCACAGCGGAATGAAGCTTTCTTT
>TRBV27|TRBD2|.|18|TRBJ2-3
CASTKLAGGPSGTDTQYF
TGTGCCAGCACCAAACTAGCGGGAGGGCCTTCCGGCACAGATACGCAGTATTTT
>TRBV2|TRBD1|.|14|TRBJ2-7
CASSGTGGLYEQYF
TGTGCCAGCAGTGGGACAGGGGGTTTGTACGAGCAGTACTTC
>TRBV7-2|TRBD2|.|12|TRBJ2-3
CASSQGLSSAYF
TGTGCCAGCAGCCAGGGACTATCGTCGGCGTATTTT
>TRBV5-6|.|.|11|TRBJ2-7
CASSVAYEQYF
TGTGCCAGCAGCGTCGCCTACGAGCAGTACTTC
>TRBV20-1|.|.|11|TRBJ2-2
CSVEEAGELFF
TGCAGTGTAGAGGAGGCCGGGGAGCTGTTTTTT
>TRBV7-9|.|.|14|TRBJ2-1
CASSSGVSYNEQFF
TGTGCCAGCAGCTCCGGGGTCTCCTACAATGAGCAGTTCTTC
>TRBV5-6|.|.|13|TRBJ1-4
CASSLPTNEKLFF
TGTGCCAGCAGCTTGCCGACTAATGAAAAACTGTTTTTT
>TRBV27|TRBD1|.|14|TRBJ1-2
CASSFVLGGGGYTF
TGTGCCAGCAGTTTTGTTCTAGGGGGCGGTGGCTACACCTTC